The 27 T cell receptor beta chains reported below all come from one sample, sequenced in a study of sequential checkpoint blockade in melanoma. Generated by immunoSEQ multiplex PCR, the TCRdb table keeps only in-frame clones and is missing some. The sample lists around 10,000 clones; approximately 30% were seen once. Treatment reported: randomized to nivolumab then ipilimumab (arm A) or the reverse (arm B). The source material was tumor tissue (inferred from file names), sampled from a patient given nivolumab and ipilimumab in sequence. The receptor source for this set is a human donor with melanoma.

This clone appeared a few times. V is TRBV30 and J is TRBJ2-7; either TRBD1 or TRBD2 may supply D (5 bases each). CDR3 size: 13 residues. The V end lost 1 base, the J end lost 8 bases, and 15 bases lay between the germline ends. Per the germline V gene, CDR1 is GTSNPN and CDR2 is SVGIG (reference sequence). The CDR3 sequence: CAWSGDGYGKQYF. The CDR3 DNA is TGTGCCTGGAGTGGGGACGGCTATGGAAAGCAGTACTTC.

This clone was detected a few times. The chain joins TRBV6-8 to TRBJ1-5; maybe TRBD1 (5 bases). CDR1 and CDR2 from the germline V gene are MNHGY and SAAAGT. The V end was cut by 4 bases, the J end by 0 bases, with 10 bases between. The CDR3 sequence is 15 residues long. The CDR3 bases are TGTGCCAGCAGTTCGGGACTGTATAGCAATCAGCCCCAGCATTTT. Residues: CASSSGLYSNQPQHF.

In its sample, this clone was seen many times. The V and J genes are TRBV11-3 and TRBJ1-5; D gene uncertain. CDR1 is SGHNT and CDR2 is YENEEA in the germline V gene. This CDR3 spans 15 amino acids. Trimming shortened V by 3 bases and J by 5 bases, and 14 bases separated the two germline ends. This chain's CDR3 is CASSLPVHIHQPQHF. CDR3 nucleotides: TGTGCCAGCAGCTTGCCCGTTCACATTCATCAGCCCCAGCATTTT.

The gene calls are TRBV5-1 and TRBJ1-2; possible D gene TRBD1, 5 bases. V lost 4 bases and J lost 0, with 10 bases in between. Germline values: CDR1 SGHRS, CDR2 YFSETQ. The length of the CDR3 is 14 residues. Here the CDR3 reads CASSPGTANYGYTF. For the CDR3, the DNA is TGCGCCAGCAGCCCCGGGACCGCTAACTATGGCTACACCTTC.

This clone was seen more than once but under ten times. The chain uses TRBV6-8 and TRBJ2-5; D uncertain. The CDR3 has 17 residues. Germline V lookup: CDR1 MNHGY, CDR2 SAAAGT. V lost 5 bases and J 1 base, leaving 20 bases between the germline ends. The CDR3 region has the DNA TGTGCCAGCAGTCTGTACCCTCTAGGACGGAGCCAAGAGACCCAGTACTTC. It translates to CASSLYPLGRSQETQYF.

This clone is a singleton in its sample. The chain couples TRBV19 to TRBJ1-6; no definite D call. CDR1 is LNHDA and CDR2 is SQIVND in the germline V gene (reference sequence). There are 14 residues in the CDR3. With 2 bases removed from V and 5 bases from J, the gap between germline ends came to 7 bases. The CDR3 protein is CASSIYRNNSPLHF. The CDR3 region has the DNA TGTGCCAGTAGTATATATCGGAATAATTCACCCCTCCACTTT.

The rearrangement uses TRBV19 and TRBJ2-5; the D is unclear. CDR1 and CDR2 (germline): LNHDA, SQIVND (reference sequence). The CDR3 sequence is 13 residues long. Trimming left V 3 bases short and J 1 base short, with 6 bases between. CDR3 region: CASSIGSQETQYF. In DNA, the CDR3 is TGTGCCAGTAGTATCGGGTCCCAAGAGACCCAGTACTTC. Variable domain in full (rest from reference TRBV19 and TRBJ2-5): DGGITQSPKYLFRKEGQNVTLSCEQNLNHDAMYWYRQDPGQGLRLIYYSQIVNDFQKGDIAEGYSVSREKKESFPLTVTSAQKNPTAFYLCASSIGSQETQYFGPGTRLLVL.

The chain combines TRBV11-3 with TRBJ2-1, with D tentatively TRBD2 (6 bases). V gave up 2 bases and J gave up 10 bases, with 15 bases separating them. The CDR3 sequence is 14 residues long. Per the germline V gene, CDR1 is SGHNT and CDR2 is YENEEA. CDR3 sequence: CASSLISGTGEQFF. In nucleotides, the CDR3 is TGTGCCAGCAGCTTAATCAGTGGGACTGGAGAGCAGTTCTTC.

This chain uses TRBV5-1 with TRBJ2-7; no reliable D call. The V gene lost 2 bases and the J gene lost 0 bases, with 9 bases spanning the gap. Germline-derived CDR1 and CDR2 are SGHRS and YFSETQ. This CDR3 region has 14 residues. CDR3 in DNA: TGCGCCAGCAGCTTCCCTACGACCTCCTACGAGCAGTACTTC. Translated, it gives CASSFPTTSYEQYF.

The rearrangement links TRBV5-1 to TRBJ2-1; 11 nucleotides line up with TRBD2. Germline V lookup: CDR1 SGHRS, CDR2 YFSETQ. The CDR3 length is 15 residues. J was trimmed by 4 bases and V by 4 bases; bases with no gene match: 4. The CDR3 reads CASSNGLAGYNEQFF. The CDR3 bases are TGCGCCAGCAGCAACGGACTAGCGGGTTACAATGAGCAGTTCTTC. Variable domain in full (rest from reference TRBV5-1 and TRBJ2-1): KAGVTQTPRYLIKTRGQQVTLSCSPISGHRSVSWYQQTPGQGLQFLFEYFSETQRNKGNFPGRFSGRQFSNSRSEMNVSTLELGDSALYLCASSNGLAGYNEQFFGPGTRLTVL.

V and J are TRBV30 and TRBJ1-1, with TRBD1 as a possible D gene (5 bases). CDR3 length equals 13 residues. V was pared by 7 bases and J by 6 bases, with 18 bases between. The germline CDR1 and CDR2 sequences are GTSNPN and SVGIG (reference sequence). The CDR3 nucleotides are TGTGCCTCCCGAGGGGCAGGCCTGGCTGAAGCTTTCTTT. This gives the protein CASRGAGLAEAFF.

This chain uses TRBV19 with TRBJ2-3; D may be TRBD2 (6 bases). Germline assignment: CDR1 LNHDA and CDR2 SQIVND (reference sequence). The CDR3 contains 16 residues. V shed 6 bases and J shed 2 bases, with 18 bases lying between them. The CDR3 DNA follows: TGTGCCAGTAGCTATTGGGGAGGACCCACCACAGATACGCAGTATTTT. As protein: CASSYWGGPTTDTQYF.

This chain joins TRBV6-8 and TRBJ2-5, with 7 bases lining up with TRBD1. Germline V gene sequence: CDR1 MNHGY, CDR2 SAAAGT. The CDR3 runs 14 residues. The V segment lost 9 bases and the J segment 1 base; nucleotides outside the gene matches: 8. The CDR3 nucleotides are TGTGCCAGTAAGGATTACAGGGGCCAAGAGACCCAGTACTTC. This encodes CASKDYRGQETQYF.

J is TRBJ1-5 and V is TRBV11-3; unclear D gene. The CDR3 is 14 residues long. Trimming removed 4 bases at V and 4 bases at J, with 11 bases between. Germline CDR1 SGHNT, CDR2 YENEEA. The CDR3 DNA reads TGTGCCAGCAGCTCGACTGGCGGTAATCAGCCCCAGCATTTT. This encodes CASSSTGGNQPQHF.

There are a few counts of this clone. V usage is TRBV30 and J usage is TRBJ2-1; tentatively, D is TRBD1 or TRBD2 (5 bases each). V was shortened by 2 bases and J by 9 bases, with 14 bases between the two germline ends. The CDR3 extends over 13 amino acids. Germline-derived CDR1 and CDR2 are GTSNPN and SVGIG (reference sequence). The CDR3 protein is CAWSPQPGTEQFF. The CDR3, as DNA: TGTGCCTGGAGTCCTCAGCCCGGGACTGAGCAGTTCTTC.

At least ten counts were recorded for this clone. The rearrangement links TRBV11-3 to TRBJ1-2; no clear D gene. The germline CDR1 and CDR2 sequences are SGHNT and YENEEA. The V gene lost 3 bases and the J gene lost 0 bases, with 11 bases spanning the gap. The CDR3 totals 15 residues. The CDR3 sequence is CASSLFAGANYGYTF. CDR3 in DNA: TGTGCCAGCAGCTTGTTTGCGGGCGCTAACTATGGCTACACCTTC.

A few counts support this clone. The chain has TRBV19 and TRBJ1-5, with a possible D match to TRBD1 (6 bases). V shed 6 bases and J shed 4 bases, with 13 bases lying between them. The CDR3 runs 14 residues. Germline assignment: CDR1 LNHDA and CDR2 SQIVND (reference sequence). The CDR3 loop reads CASRSRGGNQPQHF. The CDR3 nucleotides read TGTGCCAGTAGGTCTCGAGGGGGTAATCAGCCCCAGCATTTT.

This clone was recorded a few times. The rearrangement uses TRBV11-3 and TRBJ1-2; 10 bases align to TRBD1. The germline CDR1 and CDR2 sequences are SGHNT and YENEEA. V gave up 2 bases and J gave up 4 bases; unmatched junction bases: 4. The CDR3 sequence is 15 residues long. CDR3 protein: CASSLIRTGGYGYTF. In DNA form, the CDR3 reads TGTGCCAGCAGCTTAATACGGACAGGGGGCTATGGCTACACCTTC.

The rearrangement uses TRBV6-7 and TRBJ1-1, with D unclear. TRBV6-7 is an open reading frame, and its role is uncertain. The germline V and J ends were trimmed by 7 bases and 3 bases, with 6 bases remaining between them. The CDR3 consists of 11 residues. The CDR3 loop is CASIGYTEAFF. The CDR3 DNA reads as TGTGCCAGCATTGGGTACACTGAAGCTTTCTTT.

The sample holds a few counts of this clone. The rearrangement links TRBV11-3 to TRBJ1-6; D unresolved. The CDR3 length is 14 residues. The V and J ends lost 1 base and 8 bases respectively, with 9 bases between them. The germline CDR1 and CDR2 sequences are SGHNT and YENEEA. The CDR3: CASSLVVGDSPLHF. Written as DNA, the CDR3 is TGTGCCAGCAGCTTAGTGGTAGGCGATTCACCCCTCCACTTT. Using reference TRBV11-3 and TRBJ1-6 for the parts outside the CDR3, the full variable domain is EAGVVQSPRYKIIEKKQPVAFWCNPISGHNTLYWYLQNLGQGPELLIRYENEEAVDDSQLPKDRFSAERLKGVDSTLKIQPAELGDSAVYLCASSLVVGDSPLHFGNGTRLTVT.

This clone was picked up a small number of times. CDR3 loop: CASSPPGTGFYNEQFF. CDR3 nucleotides: TGTGCCAGCAGCCCCCCCGGGACAGGGTTCTACAATGAGCAGTTCTTC. The chain combines TRBV11-3 with TRBJ2-1; 9 bases align to TRBD1. Trimming cost V 5 bases and J 3 bases; bases outside gene matches: 8. The CDR3 is 16 residues long. Per germline, CDR1 SGHNT and CDR2 YENEEA.

This clone was recorded a few times. The chain combines TRBV11-3 with TRBJ2-1; D unresolved. In germline, CDR1 is SGHNT, CDR2 YENEEA. With 5 bases removed from V and 4 bases from J, the gap between germline ends came to 12 bases. The CDR3 covers 14 residues. The CDR3 here is CASSPSTGYNEQFF. The CDR3 DNA reads as TGTGCCAGCAGCCCGTCTACGGGTTACAATGAGCAGTTCTTC.

The chain combines TRBV11-3 with TRBJ2-3; 7 nucleotides line up with TRBD2. V trimming: 2 bases; J trimming: 0 bases; junction bases outside the gene matches: 2. CDR1 is SGHNT, CDR2 YENEEA, per germline. This CDR3 contains 15 residues. The CDR3 coding sequence is TGTGCCAGCAGCTTACGGGACTATAGCACAGATACGCAGTATTTT. Translating it yields CASSLRDYSTDTQYF. Looking up the rest from reference TRBV11-3 and TRBJ2-3 gives the full variable domain: EAGVVQSPRYKIIEKKQPVAFWCNPISGHNTLYWYLQNLGQGPELLIRYENEEAVDDSQLPKDRFSAERLKGVDSTLKIQPAELGDSAVYLCASSLRDYSTDTQYFGPGTRLTVL.

This clone came up a few times. This sequence joins TRBV12-5 and TRBJ2-5; D call uncertain. V lost 5 bases to trimming and J lost 5 bases, with 12 bases between them. The length of the CDR3 is 13 residues. The germline CDR1 and CDR2 sequences are LGHNT and FRNRAP. The CDR3 nucleotides read TGTGCTAGTGGTGCCGCGGTGCGGGAGACCCAGTACTTC. Protein product: CASGAAVRETQYF.

This rearrangement joins TRBV19 to TRBJ1-2; 8 bases fit TRBD1. Germline loops: CDR1 LNHDA, CDR2 SQIVND (reference sequence). There are 15 residues in the CDR3. Trimming at V came to 5 bases and at J to 0 bases, leaving 5 bases not matched to a gene. The CDR3, as DNA: TGTGCCAGTAGTGAGGGACAGGCGGCTAACTATGGCTACACCTTC. Residues: CASSEGQAANYGYTF.

The chain combines TRBV5-1 with TRBJ2-6, with D possibly being TRBD1 or TRBD2 (7 bases each). The V gene's germline CDR1 is SGHRS and CDR2 YFSETQ. The CDR3 extends over 18 amino acids. V was cut by 0 bases and J by 0 bases, with 13 bases left in between. The CDR3 loop reads CASSLGGGQFSGANVLTF. CDR3 bases: TGCGCCAGCAGCTTGGGCGGGGGACAGTTCTCTGGGGCCAACGTCCTGACTTTC.

The chain has TRBV11-3 and TRBJ2-1, with TRBD1 matching over 9 bases. This CDR3 has 14 amino acids. The J segment lost 7 bases and the V segment lost 3 bases, leaving 4 bases of the junction unmatched. Germline V gene sequence: CDR1 SGHNT, CDR2 YENEEA. The CDR3: CASSLRTGENEQFF. The DNA of the CDR3 is TGTGCCAGCAGCTTGCGGACAGGGGAGAATGAGCAGTTCTTC.